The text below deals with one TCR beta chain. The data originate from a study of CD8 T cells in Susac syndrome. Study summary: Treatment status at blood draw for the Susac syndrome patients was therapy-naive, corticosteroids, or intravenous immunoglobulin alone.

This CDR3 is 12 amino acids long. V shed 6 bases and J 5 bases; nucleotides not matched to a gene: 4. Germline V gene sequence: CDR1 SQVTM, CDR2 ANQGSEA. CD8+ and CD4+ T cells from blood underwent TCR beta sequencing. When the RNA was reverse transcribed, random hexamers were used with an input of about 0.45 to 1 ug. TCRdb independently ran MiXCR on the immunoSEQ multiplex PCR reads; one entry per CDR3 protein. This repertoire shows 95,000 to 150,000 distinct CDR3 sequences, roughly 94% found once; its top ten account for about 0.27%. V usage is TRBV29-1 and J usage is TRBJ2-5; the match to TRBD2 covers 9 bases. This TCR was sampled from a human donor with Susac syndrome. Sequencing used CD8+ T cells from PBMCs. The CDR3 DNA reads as TGCAGCGTCGAGGGACTAGCCGAGACCCAGTACTTC. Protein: CSVEGLAETQYF.